The clone carrying this TCR beta chain was seen ten or more times. Its target is not known. V trimming: 6 bases; J trimming: 2 bases; junction bases outside the gene matches: 6. This CDR3 comprises 15 residues. This entry is derived from a study of T-cell reconstitution after alpha-beta-depleted transplantation in children. Preparation of the TCRbeta library used unique molecular identifiers. Via MiXCR, TCRdb re-called the PCR reads, giving one row per CDR3 protein. The sample consists of around 200,000 distinct CDR3 sequences, 7% to 9% of them appearing once. Broader study findings: By one year post-transplant, T-cell counts and diversity largely arose from T cells that were newly produced. Several hundred expanded graft clones reportedly gave rise to the alpha-beta T cells present about two months after transplant.

The chain recombines TRBV12-3 or TRBV12-4 with TRBJ2-5; 10 bases are shared with TRBD2. The TCR sequence derives from a male patient aged 2-10 years who had a stem cell transplant for acute myeloid leukemia, so the T cells may come from the graft donor. The material was PBMCs, mostly from graft donor cells, obtained 360 days after TCRalphabeta/CD19-depleted stem cell transplant. CDR3 sequence: CASSHTSGAQETQYF. DNA of the CDR3: TGTGCCAGCAGCCACACTAGCGGGGCTCAAGAGACCCAGTACTTC.